These 31 T cell receptor beta chains came from one sample sequenced in a study of T cells in women clearing cervical HPV infection. The assay was immunoSEQ multiplex PCR, and TCRdb's table has in-frame clones only and misses some. The sample features tens of thousands of clones, with 3.5% to 4.5% in its top ten. Sequenced input: blood buffy coat. These TCRs come from a woman between 18 and 70 years old with a cervical HPV16 infection that either progressed to CIN3+ or cleared (not recorded which).

Of note for this clone: Read data end 3 residues before the CDR3 end; the end is taken from the germline J gene. The chain carries TRBV5-1 and TRBJ1-5; a possible D gene is TRBD1 (6 bases). CDR3 length: 15 amino acids. V lost 4 bases, J lost 4 bases, and 15 bases lay in between. CDR1 and CDR2 from the germline V gene are SGHRS and YFSETQ. The part of the CDR3 DNA that was read is TGCGCCAGCAGCGTGGACAGTTCCCAGAATCAGCCC. Residues: CASSVDSSQNQP. The whole CDR3 region reads CASSVDSSQNQPQHF.

In the case of this clone: The CDR3 goes on 3 residues after the read ends, and that part is filled in from the germline J gene. The genes are TRBV20-1 and TRBJ2-3, with 7 bases matching TRBD1. The V segment lost 5 bases and the J segment 0 bases; nucleotides outside the gene matches: 8. Germline V gene lookup returns CDR1 DFQATT and CDR2 SNEGSKA (reference sequence). The CDR3 sequence is 15 residues long. CDR3: CSAVTGALSTDTQYF. CDR3 DNA (partial): TGCAGTGCTGTAACAGGGGCTCTTAGCACAGATACG.

On this clone: The read falls 3 residues short of the CDR3 end, and the missing part is taken from the germline J gene. The rearrangement uses TRBV30 and TRBJ1-2, with a possible D match to TRBD1 (5 bases). The CDR3 sequence is 14 residues long. The germline V gene has CDR1 GTSNPN and CDR2 SVGIG (reference sequence). The CDR3: CACGGGTSRNIYTF. The CDR3 bases that were read are TGTGCCTGCGGGGGGGGGACTAGCAGAAACATC. The whole variable domain, remainder taken from reference TRBV30 and TRBJ1-2, is SQTIHQWPATLVQPVGSPLSLECTVEGTSNPNLYWYRQAAGRGLQLLFYSVGIGQISSEVPQNLSASRPQDRQFILSSKKLLLSDSGFYLCACGGGTSRNIYTFGSGTRLTVV.

On this clone itself: The CDR3 goes on 3 residues after the read ends, and that part is filled in from the germline J gene. The chain links TRBV29-1 to TRBJ1-4, with 9 bases fitting TRBD1. The CDR3 runs 13 residues. J gave up 8 bases and V 7 bases, and 8 bases lay outside the gene matches. The germline gives CDR1 SQVTM, CDR2 ANQGSEA. The CDR3 loop reads CSAAQGAQEKLFF. CDR3 bases read: TGCAGCGCCGCACAGGGGGCCCAGGAAAAA.

Details on this clone: Read sequence stops 3 residues before the CDR3 end, and the germline J gene provides the missing end. The chain employs TRBV29-1 and TRBJ2-5; a possible D gene is TRBD1 (6 bases). V was clipped by 4 bases and J by 4 bases, with 10 bases between them. The CDR3 totals 12 residues. The germline V gene has CDR1 SQVTM and CDR2 ANQGSEA. The sequenced CDR3 bases are TGCAGCGTTGTCAGGGGTGGAGAGACC. Translated, it gives CSVVRGGET. The entire CDR3 is CSVVRGGETQYF.

Notes on this clone: With the read ending 3 residues before the CDR3 end, the germline J gene is used to fill in that end. V and J are TRBV7-9 and TRBJ2-7; 8 bases map to TRBD2. The CDR3 is made up of 14 amino acids. The V and J ends lost 6 bases and 0 bases, in that order; junction bases with no gene match: 4. In germline, CDR1 is SEHNR, CDR2 FQNEAQ (reference sequence). CDR3 DNA, as far as it was read: TGTGCCAGCAGGCCTAGCGGGCCCTCCTACGAG. This codes for CASRPSGPSYE. Given in full, the CDR3 is CASRPSGPSYEQYF.

With respect to this clone: The sequenced fragment ends 3 residues before the CDR3 boundary, so the rest is inferred from the germline J gene. V is TRBV7-9 and J is TRBJ2-7; tentatively, D is TRBD1 (5 bases). Per germline, CDR1 SEHNR and CDR2 FQNEAQ (reference sequence). V lost 3 bases to trimming and J lost 3 bases, with 6 bases between them. This CDR3 has 12 amino acids. The CDR3: CASSFQGYEQYF. The CDR3 bases that were read are TGTGCCAGCAGCTTCCAGGGCTACGAG.

In regard to this clone: The read terminates 3 residues ahead of where the CDR3 ends, so the germline J gene completes it. V usage is TRBV7-3 and J usage is TRBJ1-1; the D gene is possibly TRBD1 (5 bases). There are 13 residues in the CDR3. The V gene lost 2 bases and the J gene lost 4 bases, with 8 bases spanning the gap. Germline values: CDR1 SGHTA, CDR2 FQGTGA. The CDR3 protein is CASSLYGGTEAFF. The sequenced part of the CDR3 DNA is TGTGCCAGCAGCTTATACGGGGGCACTGAA. The whole variable domain, remainder taken from reference TRBV7-3 and TRBJ1-1, is GAGVSQTPSNKVTEKGKYVELRCDPISGHTALYWYRQSLGQGPEFLIYFQGTGAADDSGLPNDRFFAVRPEGSVSTLKIQRTERGDSAVYLCASSLYGGTEAFFGQGTRLTVV.

In the case of this clone: The read halts 3 residues ahead of the CDR3 end, with the missing end drawn from the germline J gene. The genes are TRBV7-6 and TRBJ1-1, with 9 bases matching TRBD1. Germline values: CDR1 SGHVS, CDR2 FNYEAQ. CDR3 length: 17 residues. V shed 4 bases and J 3 bases; nucleotides not matched to a gene: 12. CDR3 DNA, as far as it was read: TGTGCCAGCAGCTCCAACCCCGGGACAGGGTTTGACACTGAA. It specifies CASSSNPGTGFDTE. The whole CDR3 protein reads CASSSNPGTGFDTEAFF.

Notes on this clone: The read is 3 residues too short to cover the CDR3 end, so that end is filled in from the germline J gene. The chain uses TRBV2 and TRBJ1-3; TRBD1 agrees at 7 bases. This CDR3 is 12 amino acids long. CDR1 is SNHLY and CDR2 is FYNNEI in the germline V gene. Unmatched junction bases numbered 0, after V lost 6 bases and J lost 4 bases. The CDR3 DNA, read in part, is TGTGCCAGCAGGGGACAGGGAAACACC. Protein: CASRGQGNT. The whole CDR3 sequence reads CASRGQGNTIYF. Full variable domain (outside the CDR3, taken from reference TRBV2 and TRBJ1-3): EPEVTQTPSHQVTQMGQEVILRCVPISNHLYFYWYRQILGQKVEFLVSFYNNEISEKSEIFDDQFSVERPDGSNFTLKIRSTKLEDSAMYFCASRGQGNTIYFGEGSWLTVV.

On this clone: From the germline J gene comes the end of the CDR3, since the read stops 3 residues before it. The J gene is TRBJ2-3, the V gene TRBV5-1; D possibly corresponds to TRBD2 (6 bases). Germline CDR1 reads SGHRS; CDR2 reads YFSETQ. This CDR3 is built from 17 residues. V shed 4 bases and J shed 3 bases, with 21 bases lying between them. The CDR3 DNA, read in part, is TGCGCCAGCAGCCTGATACTAGCAGGAAGTAGGACAGATACG. This encodes CASSLILAGSRTDT. The complete CDR3 sequence is CASSLILAGSRTDTQYF.

On this clone itself: The read stops 3 residues short of the end of the CDR3; the missing end is completed from the germline J gene. The V and J genes are TRBV6-1 and TRBJ1-2; 7 positions match TRBD1. The CDR3 contains 13 residues. V shed 4 bases and J 3 bases; nucleotides not matched to a gene: 2. Germline V lookup: CDR1 MNHNS, CDR2 SASEGT. CDR3 residues: CASSATGYYGYTF. The CDR3 bases that were read are TGTGCCAGCAGTGCGACAGGGTACTATGGC.

Comments on this clone: The sequenced fragment ends 3 residues before the CDR3 boundary, so the rest is inferred from the germline J gene. The chain employs TRBV7-2 and TRBJ2-2; 8 bases are a match to TRBD1. Germline loops: CDR1 SGHTA, CDR2 FQGNSA. This CDR3 is 13 amino acids long. The CDR3 spells CASSFKTGAKLFF. CDR3 bases read: TGTGCCAGCAGCTTTAAGACAGGGGCAAAG. Looking up the rest from reference TRBV7-2 and TRBJ2-2 gives the full variable domain: GAGVSQSPSNKVTEKGKDVELRCDPISGHTALYWYRQSLGQGLEFLIYFQGNSAPDKSGLPSDRFSAERTGGSVSTLTIQRTQQEDSAVYLCASSFKTGAKLFFGEGSRLTVL.

A remark on this clone: Read data end 3 residues before the CDR3 end; the end is taken from the germline J gene. This chain connects TRBV19 to TRBJ1-5; weak D call: TRBD1 (6 bases). The CDR3 is 13 amino acids. The germline gives CDR1 LNHDA, CDR2 SQIVND (reference sequence). The V end lost 3 bases, the J end lost 5 bases, and 8 bases lay between the germline ends. The CDR3 region is CASSISGDQPQHF. The CDR3 DNA, read in part, is TGTGCCAGTAGTATTTCAGGGGATCAGCCC.

Regarding this clone: The observed sequence ends 3 residues before the CDR3 terminus, with the missing tail filled in from the germline J gene. The chain joins TRBV19 to TRBJ2-7; 8 nucleotides agree with TRBD2. The V and J ends lost 5 bases and 1 base, in that order; junction bases with no gene match: 4. CDR3 length: 14 amino acids. Germline V gives CDR1 LNHDA, CDR2 SQIVND (reference sequence). Partial CDR3 DNA: TGTGCCAGTAGTCGGGTAGCGGGATCCTACGAG. Translation: CASSRVAGSYE. The CDR3, in full, reads CASSRVAGSYEQYF.

With regard to this clone: The read ends 3 residues shy of where the CDR3 ends; the end is completed using the germline J gene. The J gene is TRBJ2-5, the V gene TRBV20-1; D is possibly TRBD2 (6 bases). Trimming stripped 3 bases from V and 3 bases from J, with 11 bases between. In germline, CDR1 is DFQATT, CDR2 SNEGSKA (reference sequence). This CDR3 spans 13 amino acids. The CDR3 reads CSASRAGKETQYF. CDR3 DNA, as far as it was read: TGCAGTGCTAGCCGGGCGGGGAAAGAGACC.

Notes on this clone: In the same sample, other DNA sequences code for this CDR3. This CDR3 is CASSARQALNTEAFF. CDR3 DNA, as far as it was read: TGTGCCAGTAGTGCACGACAGGCCTTGAACACTGAA. The chain has TRBV19 and TRBJ1-1; weak D call: TRBD1 (6 bases). Read sequence stops 3 residues before the CDR3 end, and the germline J gene provides the missing end. The V end lost 5 bases, the J end lost 0 bases, and 13 bases lay between the germline ends. CDR3 length equals 15 residues. The germline CDR1 and CDR2 sequences are LNHDA and SQIVND (reference sequence).

With respect to this clone: The sequence runs out 3 residues before the end of the CDR3; the remainder is reconstructed from the germline J gene. This rearrangement joins TRBV18 to TRBJ1-1, with TRBD1 as a possible D gene (5 bases). V was clipped by 3 bases and J by 2 bases, with 10 bases between them. Germline V lookup: CDR1 KGHSH, CDR2 LQKENI. The CDR3 runs to 14 residues. Partial CDR3 DNA: TGTGCCAGCTCACCGGCTCAGGGCAACACTGAA. This encodes CASSPAQGNTE. From start to end, the CDR3 is CASSPAQGNTEAFF.

The DNA read from the CDR3 is TGTGCCAGCAGCGATTCACAGGGGTTCAAAAACATT. This gives the protein CASSDSQGFKNI. The entire CDR3 is CASSDSQGFKNIQYF. This rearrangement joins TRBV7-2 to TRBJ2-4, with 7 bases identical to TRBD1. The CDR3 extends 3 residues past the end of the read, so its final part is completed from the germline J gene. Trimming at V came to 5 bases and at J to 3 bases, leaving 7 bases not matched to a gene. The V gene's germline CDR1 is SGHTA and CDR2 FQGNSA. The CDR3 is 15 amino acids.

As regards this clone: The sequence runs out 3 residues before the end of the CDR3; the remainder is reconstructed from the germline J gene. The chain is built from TRBV30 and TRBJ2-2; 7 bases match TRBD2. In germline, CDR1 is GTSNPN, CDR2 SVGIG (reference sequence). Losses at the gene ends were 7 bases for V and 5 bases for J; bases not matched to a gene: 10. This CDR3 is 14 amino acids long. CDR3 DNA (partial): TGTGCCTTCCCTCCTAGCGGAGGAACCGGGGAG. Its protein product is CAFPPSGGTGE. The full CDR3 protein is CAFPPSGGTGELFF. Full variable domain (missing parts from reference TRBV30 and TRBJ2-2): SQTIHQWPATLVQPVGSPLSLECTVEGTSNPNLYWYRQAAGRGLQLLFYSVGIGQISSEVPQNLSASRPQDRQFILSSKKLLLSDSGFYLCAFPPSGGTGELFFGEGSRLTVL.

Comment on this clone: The read finishes 3 residues shy of the CDR3 end, and the germline J gene is used to complete it. The rearrangement uses TRBV11-2 and TRBJ2-7, with 10 bases identical to TRBD1. The CDR3 extends over 15 amino acids. V shed 5 bases, J shed 3 bases, and the junction held 7 bases outside the gene matches. Germline CDR1 SGHAT, CDR2 FQNNGV. The covered CDR3 bases are TGTGCCAGCAGCCGTCCGGGACAGGGGAACTACGAG. Its protein is CASSRPGQGNYE. The complete CDR3 reads CASSRPGQGNYEQYF.

Details on this clone: Sequencing ends 3 residues short of the CDR3 end; the germline J gene provides the rest. V gene TRBV13 combines with J gene TRBJ2-5; TRBD2 matches at 10 bases. Germline V gene data show CDR1 as PRHDT and CDR2 as FYEKMQ (reference sequence). CDR3 size: 20 residues. J was trimmed by 0 bases and V by 1 base; bases with no gene match: 14. The CDR3 is CASSLEGRLAGEKDQETQYF. The sequenced CDR3 bases are TGTGCCAGCAGCTTAGAAGGTCGGCTAGCGGGAGAAAAGGACCAAGAGACC.

A remark on this clone: The CDR3 end lies 3 residues beyond the end of the read and is filled in from the germline J gene. The chain links TRBV20-1 to TRBJ1-1; maybe TRBD1 (5 bases). V was trimmed by 3 bases and J by 2 bases, leaving 16 bases between them. Germline V gives CDR1 DFQATT, CDR2 SNEGSKA (reference sequence). The CDR3 extends over 15 amino acids. The CDR3: CSASKDTLSNTEAFF. The covered CDR3 bases are TGCAGTGCTAGTAAGGACACCTTATCAAACACTGAA.

A note on this clone: From the germline J gene comes the end of the CDR3, since the read stops 3 residues before it. This chain connects TRBV5-1 to TRBJ1-4; D remains ambiguous. V shed 3 bases and J shed 8 bases, with 17 bases lying between them. The CDR3 is 15 residues long. Germline loops: CDR1 SGHRS, CDR2 YFSETQ. CDR3 loop: CASSSLGGVNEKLFF. The CDR3 DNA, read in part, is TGCGCCAGCAGCTCCCTCGGCGGGGTTAACGAAAAA. The full variable domain, with the rest looked up from reference TRBV5-1 and TRBJ1-4, is KAGVTQTPRYLIKTRGQQVTLSCSPISGHRSVSWYQQTPGQGLQFLFEYFSETQRNKGNFPGRFSGRQFSNSRSEMNVSTLELGDSALYLCASSSLGGVNEKLFFGSGTQLSVL.

CDR3 amino acids: CASVRTRQGASGANVLTF. The sequenced part of the CDR3 DNA is TGTGCCAGCGTTAGAACGAGACAGGGGGCTTCTGGGGCCAACGTC. The chain employs TRBV2 and TRBJ2-6; 10 bases are a match to TRBD1. The read ends 3 residues shy of where the CDR3 ends; the end is completed using the germline J gene. V trimming: 8 bases; J trimming: 1 base; junction bases outside the gene matches: 11. This CDR3 is built from 18 residues. Looked up from germline, CDR1 is SNHLY and CDR2 is FYNNEI. The full variable domain, rest sourced from reference TRBV2 and TRBJ2-6, is EPEVTQTPSHQVTQMGQEVILRCVPISNHLYFYWYRQILGQKVEFLVSFYNNEISEKSEIFDDQFSVERPDGSNFTLKIRSTKLEDSAMYFCASVRTRQGASGANVLTFGAGSRLTVL.

Points on this clone: The CDR3 goes on 3 residues after the read ends, and that part is filled in from the germline J gene. The rearrangement links TRBV7-2 to TRBJ2-3, with TRBD2 identical over 13 bases. CDR3 length: 15 residues. V shed 5 bases, J shed 4 bases, and the junction held 3 bases outside the gene matches. Germline V gives CDR1 SGHTA, CDR2 FQGNSA. The sequenced part of the CDR3 DNA is TGTGCCAGCAGCCGACTAGCGGGAGGACCAGATACG. Amino acids: CASSRLAGGPDT. The entire CDR3 is CASSRLAGGPDTQYF.

Remarks on this clone: The read finishes 3 residues shy of the CDR3 end, and the germline J gene is used to complete it. The rearrangement links TRBV2 to TRBJ2-3, with 10 bases that match TRBD1. CDR3 length: 15 residues. The germline gives CDR1 SNHLY, CDR2 FYNNEI. Trimming took 5 bases from V and 4 from J; bases not matched to a gene: 6. The CDR3: CASSFDRGRADTQYF. The CDR3 bases that were read are TGTGCCAGCAGTTTTGACAGGGGGCGAGCAGATACG.

As for this clone: The CDR3 end is not reached by the read, which stops 3 residues before it; the germline J gene fills it in. V gene TRBV27 combines with J gene TRBJ2-2; TRBD1 aligns across 11 bases. The CDR3 contains 15 residues. Germline assignment: CDR1 MNHEY and CDR2 SMNVEV (reference sequence). V was clipped by 5 bases and J by 7 bases; unmatched bases: 6. The CDR3: CASSHRDRGIGELFF. The CDR3 bases that were read are TGTGCCAGCAGTCACCGGGACAGGGGGATCGGGGAG.

Regarding this clone: Read coverage stops 3 residues before the CDR3 terminus; the germline J gene supplies the remainder. V usage is TRBV18 and J usage is TRBJ1-3; 7 nucleotides line up with TRBD1. J gave up 5 bases and V 1 base, and 5 bases lay outside the gene matches. The CDR3 runs to 15 residues. Per the germline V gene, CDR1 is KGHSH and CDR2 is LQKENI. The sequenced part of the CDR3 DNA is TGTGCCAGCTCACCACAAGCGACAGGGAGAAACACC. Translating gives CASSPQATGRNT. The complete CDR3 sequence is CASSPQATGRNTIYF.

As for this clone: Coverage ceases 3 residues before the CDR3 finishes, and the germline J gene fills in the end. Other DNA sequences from this sample encode an identical CDR3 as well. The chain couples TRBV19 to TRBJ1-4; 7 nucleotides match TRBD1. Trimming took 3 bases from V and 5 from J; bases not matched to a gene: 3. The CDR3 is made up of 14 amino acids. From germline, CDR1 is LNHDA and CDR2 SQIVND (reference sequence). The CDR3 reads CASSITGVNEKLFF. CDR3 DNA (partial): TGTGCCAGTAGTATCACAGGGGTGAATGAAAAA.

CDR3 DNA (partial): TGTGCCAGCTCAGCGGGACTAGCGGGAGTAGATACC. Protein: CASSAGLAGVDT. The full CDR3 is CASSAGLAGVDTYTF. This rearrangement joins TRBV18 to TRBJ1-2, with D maybe TRBD1 (5 bases). The read is 3 residues too short to cover the CDR3 end, so that end is filled in from the germline J gene. Germline CDR1 reads KGHSH; CDR2 reads LQKENI. The CDR3 runs 15 residues.